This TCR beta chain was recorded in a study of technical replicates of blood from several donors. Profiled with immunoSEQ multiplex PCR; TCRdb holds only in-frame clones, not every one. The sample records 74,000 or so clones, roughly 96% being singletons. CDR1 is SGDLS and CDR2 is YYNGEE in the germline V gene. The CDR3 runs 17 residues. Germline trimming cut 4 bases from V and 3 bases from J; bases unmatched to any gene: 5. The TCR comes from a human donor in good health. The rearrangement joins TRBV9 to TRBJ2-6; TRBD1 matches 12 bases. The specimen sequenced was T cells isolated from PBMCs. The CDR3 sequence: CASSFRDRGHGANVLTF. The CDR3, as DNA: TGTGCCAGCAGCTTCCGGGACAGGGGGCATGGGGCCAACGTCCTGACTTTC. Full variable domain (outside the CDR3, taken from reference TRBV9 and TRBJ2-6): DSGVTQTPKHLITATGQRVTLRCSPRSGDLSVYWYQQSLDQGLQFLIQYYNGEERAKGNILERFSAQQFPDLHSELNLSSLELGDSALYFCASSFRDRGHGANVLTFGAGSRLTVL.